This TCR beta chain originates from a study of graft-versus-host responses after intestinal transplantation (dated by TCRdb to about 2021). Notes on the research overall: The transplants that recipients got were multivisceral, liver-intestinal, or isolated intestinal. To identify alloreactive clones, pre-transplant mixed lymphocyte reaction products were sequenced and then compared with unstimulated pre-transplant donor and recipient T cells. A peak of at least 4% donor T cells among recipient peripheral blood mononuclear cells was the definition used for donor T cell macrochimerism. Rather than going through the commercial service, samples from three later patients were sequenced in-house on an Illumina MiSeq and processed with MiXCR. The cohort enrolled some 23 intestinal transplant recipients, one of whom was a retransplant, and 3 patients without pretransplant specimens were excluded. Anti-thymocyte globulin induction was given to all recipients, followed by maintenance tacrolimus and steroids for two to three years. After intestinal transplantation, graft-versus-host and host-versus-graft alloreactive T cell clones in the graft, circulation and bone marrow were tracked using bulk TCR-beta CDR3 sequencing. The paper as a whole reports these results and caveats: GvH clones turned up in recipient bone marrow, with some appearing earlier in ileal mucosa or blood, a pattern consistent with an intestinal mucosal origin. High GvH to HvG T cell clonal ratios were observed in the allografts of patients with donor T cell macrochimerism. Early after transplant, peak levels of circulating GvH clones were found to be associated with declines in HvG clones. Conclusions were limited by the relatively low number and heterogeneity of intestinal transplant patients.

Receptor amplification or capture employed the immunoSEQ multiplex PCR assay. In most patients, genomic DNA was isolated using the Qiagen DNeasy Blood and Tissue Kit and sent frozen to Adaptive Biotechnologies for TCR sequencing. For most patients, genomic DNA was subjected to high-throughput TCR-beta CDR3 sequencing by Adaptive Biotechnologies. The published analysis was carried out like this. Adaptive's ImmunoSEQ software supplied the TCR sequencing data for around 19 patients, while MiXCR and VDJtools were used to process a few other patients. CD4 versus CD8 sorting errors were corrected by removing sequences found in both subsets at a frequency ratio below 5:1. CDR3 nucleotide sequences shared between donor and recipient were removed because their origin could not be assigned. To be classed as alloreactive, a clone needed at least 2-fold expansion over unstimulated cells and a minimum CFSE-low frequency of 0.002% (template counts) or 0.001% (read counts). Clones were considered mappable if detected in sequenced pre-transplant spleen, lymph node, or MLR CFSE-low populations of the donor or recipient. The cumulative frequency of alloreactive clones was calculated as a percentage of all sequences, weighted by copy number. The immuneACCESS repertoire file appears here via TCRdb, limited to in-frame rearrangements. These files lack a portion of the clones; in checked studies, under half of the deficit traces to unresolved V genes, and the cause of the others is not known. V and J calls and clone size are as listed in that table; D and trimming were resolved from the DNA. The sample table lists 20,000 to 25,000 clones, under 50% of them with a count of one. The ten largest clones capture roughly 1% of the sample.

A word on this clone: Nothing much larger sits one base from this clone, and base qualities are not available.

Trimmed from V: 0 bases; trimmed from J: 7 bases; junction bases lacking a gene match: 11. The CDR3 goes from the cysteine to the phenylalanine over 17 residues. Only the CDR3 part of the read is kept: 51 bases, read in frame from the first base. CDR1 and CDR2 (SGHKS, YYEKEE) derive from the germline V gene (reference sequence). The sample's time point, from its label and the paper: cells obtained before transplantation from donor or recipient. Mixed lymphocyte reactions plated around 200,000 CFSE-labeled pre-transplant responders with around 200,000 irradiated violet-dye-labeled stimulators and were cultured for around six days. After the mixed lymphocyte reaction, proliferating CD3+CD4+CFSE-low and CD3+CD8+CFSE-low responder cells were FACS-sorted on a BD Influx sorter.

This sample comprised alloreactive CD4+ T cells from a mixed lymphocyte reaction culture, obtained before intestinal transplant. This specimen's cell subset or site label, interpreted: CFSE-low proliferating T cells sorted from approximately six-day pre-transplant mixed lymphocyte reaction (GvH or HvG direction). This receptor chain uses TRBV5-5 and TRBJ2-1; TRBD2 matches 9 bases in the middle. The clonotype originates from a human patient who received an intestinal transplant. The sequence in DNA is TGTGCCAGCAGCTTGGCCACCGGGGCGGGGGGGTGGAATGAGCAGTTCTTC. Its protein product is CASSLATGAGGWNEQFF.